These 18 T cell receptor beta chains came from one sample sequenced in a study of T cell repertoires in cytomegalovirus infection (dated by TCRdb to about 2019). The instrument was an Illumina HiSeq 1500. TCRdb reworked the public reads: Q25 trimming with fastp, MiXCR clone assembly, productive beta chains retained. Each CDR3 protein gets just one entry, which takes the most common genes and DNA from the rows behind it. This sample lists under 250,000 distinct CDR3 sequences; roughly an eighth were detected once. The top ten hold 1.5% to 2% of the sample. The sample was PBMCs. The origin of the receptors is a human donor in good health (CMV status not recorded). Some clones in this sample may be carry-over from other donors' samples.

This clonotype was counted between two and nine times. V gene TRBV2 combines with J gene TRBJ1-2; a possible D gene is TRBD1 (6 bases). Germline CDR1 SNHLY, CDR2 FYNNEI. The germline V and J ends were trimmed by 5 bases and 6 bases, with 13 bases remaining between them. This CDR3 contains 13 residues. For the CDR3, the DNA is TGTGCCAGCAGTAAGGGACAAACGGATGGCTACACCTTC. Translating it yields CASSKGQTDGYTF.

This clonotype has at least ten counts. The V gene is TRBV7-9, the J gene TRBJ2-6; the match to TRBD1 covers 9 bases. Germline CDR1 and CDR2: SEHNR and FQNEAQ (reference sequence). V lost 5 bases, J lost 3 bases, and 14 bases stayed unmatched. This CDR3 has 19 amino acids. CDR3 DNA sequence: TGTGCCAGCAGCCCCGCCAACAGGGGGCGCCGGGATGGGGCCAACGTCCTGACTTTC. Amino acids: CASSPANRGRRDGANVLTF.

The rearrangement joins TRBV27 to TRBJ1-5, with D possibly matching TRBD1 (6 bases). Germline V gives CDR1 MNHEY, CDR2 SMNVEV (reference sequence). Trimming removed 8 bases at V and 7 bases at J, with 15 bases between. The CDR3 spans 13 residues. The CDR3 here is CASRALQGQPQHF. CDR3 nucleotides: TGTGCCAGCCGGGCCCTACAGGGACAGCCCCAGCATTTT.

This chain links TRBV29-1 with TRBJ1-5; a possible D gene is TRBD1 (5 bases). V gave up 4 bases and J gave up 1 base, with 8 bases separating them. Germline-derived CDR1 and CDR2 are SQVTM and ANQGSEA. The CDR3 is 13 residues long. The CDR3 nucleotides are TGCAGCGTTGCGGGGGACAGCAATCAGCCCCAGCATTTT. This gives the protein CSVAGDSNQPQHF.

This clonotype occurred many times. DNA for the CDR3: TGTGCCAGCAGCGGTAGAGCGGGGGGGCCTAGCACAGATACGCAGTATTTT. It yields the protein CASSGRAGGPSTDTQYF. The chain links TRBV5-4 to TRBJ2-3, with TRBD2 matching over 10 bases. J was trimmed by 0 bases and V by 4 bases; bases with no gene match: 8. The CDR3 consists of 17 residues. Germline CDR1 is SGHNT and CDR2 is YYREEE (reference sequence).

In its sample, this clonotype was seen a few times. The V and J genes are TRBV6-1 and TRBJ1-1, with 9 bases matching TRBD1. Germline CDR1 reads MNHNS; CDR2 reads SASEGT. The CDR3 runs 15 residues. With V trimmed by 6 bases and J by 6 bases, 11 bases remained unmatched. CDR3 region: CASRTGQGRYAEAFF. The CDR3 nucleotides read TGTGCCAGCAGGACGGGACAGGGACGATACGCTGAAGCTTTCTTT.

The sample holds a few counts of this clonotype. The rearrangement links TRBV7-2 to TRBJ2-7; no clear D. Germline CDR1 is SGHTA and CDR2 is FQGNSA. CDR3 size: 12 residues. V gave up 7 bases and J gave up 6 bases, with 13 bases separating them. CDR3 in amino acids: CASNRGVSEQYF. CDR3 nucleotides: TGTGCCAGCAACAGAGGCGTTTCCGAGCAGTACTTC.

This clonotype was seen many times. The chain couples TRBV7-3 to TRBJ1-1; TRBD1 might be the D (5 bases). There are 15 residues in the CDR3. V was pared by 7 bases and J by 2 bases, with 17 bases between. Germline CDR1 SGHTA, CDR2 FQGTGA. The CDR3 DNA reads TGTGCCAGCACTCAACTCGTAGGGGCCAACACTGAAGCTTTCTTT. Its protein product is CASTQLVGANTEAFF. The whole variable domain, remainder taken from reference TRBV7-3 and TRBJ1-1, is GAGVSQTPSNKVTEKGKYVELRCDPISGHTALYWYRQSLGQGPEFLIYFQGTGAADDSGLPNDRFFAVRPEGSVSTLKIQRTERGDSAVYLCASTQLVGANTEAFFGQGTRLTVV.

In this sample, this clonotype turned up many times. The chain uses TRBV7-2 and TRBJ2-2; TRBD1 matches at 9 bases. CDR3 length: 14 amino acids. The V segment lost 6 bases and the J segment 7 bases; nucleotides outside the gene matches: 6. Germline loops: CDR1 SGHTA, CDR2 FQGNSA. The CDR3 protein is CASSPQGALGELFF. The CDR3 coding sequence is TGTGCCAGCAGTCCACAGGGGGCGCTCGGGGAGCTGTTTTTT.

The V call is TRBV12-5, the J call TRBJ2-1, with 13 bases matching TRBD2. Germline CDR1 is LGHNT and CDR2 is FRNRAP. With 1 base clipped from V and 0 bases from J, the junction kept 3 bases outside the gene matches. This CDR3 spans 18 amino acids. The CDR3 sequence: CASGLARTSGSSYNEQFF. The CDR3 DNA reads TGTGCTAGTGGTTTGGCTCGGACTAGCGGGAGCTCCTACAATGAGCAGTTCTTC.

Ten or more counts support this clonotype. Written as DNA, the CDR3 is TGTGCCATCAGTCGGGGGACAGGGGACTACGAGCAGTACTTC. Translation gives CAISRGTGDYEQYF. This chain uses TRBV10-3 with TRBJ2-7; TRBD1 aligns across 10 bases. The CDR3 runs to 14 residues. The germline gives CDR1 ENHRY, CDR2 SYGVKD. The V and J ends lost 5 bases and 3 bases, in that order; junction bases with no gene match: 4.

This clonotype appeared many times. The chain recombines TRBV6-6 with TRBJ2-1, with no clear D. Trimming took 0 bases from V and 7 from J, leaving 13 bases between them. This CDR3 region has 15 residues. Germline V gives CDR1 MNHNY, CDR2 SVGAGI (reference sequence). As DNA, the CDR3 is TGTGCCAGCAGTTACTCGGCCGACGCCTTTAATGAGCAGTTCTTC. It encodes CASSYSADAFNEQFF.

The chain is built from TRBV5-5 and TRBJ2-3; 7 bases fit TRBD1. CDR3 size: 14 residues. Germline V gene lookup returns CDR1 SGHKS and CDR2 YYEKEE (reference sequence). After removal of 2 bases from V and 4 bases from J, the junction contained 4 bases not matched to a gene. The CDR3 region has the DNA TGTGCCAGCAGCTTCCTTGACAGGGCAGATACGCAGTATTTT. Residues: CASSFLDRADTQYF.

This clonotype was observed at least ten times. One end of the junction does not line up with germline, which may come from a read error. This chain links TRBV5-1 with TRBJ1-1; D is uncertain. Per germline, CDR1 SGHRS and CDR2 YFSETQ. This CDR3 region has 13 residues. CDR3 DNA sequence: TGTGCCAGCAGCTTTACCGGGAACACTGAAGCTTTCTTT. It yields the protein CASSFTGNTEAFF.

This clonotype appeared many times. The V call is TRBV7-6, the J call TRBJ2-1; 12 positions agree with TRBD2. Germline trimming cut 2 bases from V and 6 bases from J; bases unmatched to any gene: 5. The CDR3 is 16 amino acids. Germline V CDR1 and CDR2: SGHVS, FNYEAQ. The DNA for the CDR3 is TGTGCCAGCAGCTTACTAGCGGGAGGGATAGGCAATGAGCAGTTCTTC. Encoded protein: CASSLLAGGIGNEQFF.

This clonotype was seen many times. The chain uses TRBV7-3 and TRBJ2-1; the D is unclear. The germline gives CDR1 SGHTA, CDR2 FQGTGA. The CDR3 extends over 15 amino acids. V lost 2 bases to trimming and J lost 2 bases, with 10 bases between them. CDR3 sequence (DNA): TGTGCCAGCAGCTTACGCCTGCGAGCCTACAATGAGCAGTTCTTC. This encodes CASSLRLRAYNEQFF.

The J gene is TRBJ1-2, the V gene TRBV30; D gene unclear. The CDR3 has 13 amino acids. Per germline, CDR1 GTSNPN and CDR2 SVGIG (reference sequence). V lost 0 bases to trimming and J lost 7 bases, with 12 bases between them. In nucleotides, the CDR3 is TGTGCCTGGAGTGTAACGGGTGTGGGTGGCTACACCTTC. Translating gives CAWSVTGVGGYTF.

In the case of this clonotype: This may arise from a read error, as a much more abundant clone is one base away. The chain employs TRBV19 and TRBJ2-7, with a weak D call TRBD1 (6 bases). CDR1 and CDR2 from the germline V gene are LNHDA and SQIVND (reference sequence). Trimming took 3 bases from V and 6 from J, leaving 12 bases between them. The CDR3 spans 13 residues. In nucleotides, the CDR3 is TGTGCCAGTAGTATTACAGGGAACTTCGAGCAGTACTTC. Encoded protein: CASSITGNFEQYF.